Below, one TCR beta chain is given with its context. The antigen remains unidentified. The source of the sample is a study of human thymus T cells. Study conclusions and caveats: Highly overlapping thymic repertoires in unrelated individuals were reported by related research. Use of V and J genes seemed skewed within the thymic and blood repertoires.

V lost 5 bases to trimming and J lost 6 bases, with 4 bases between them. The CDR3 is 11 amino acids. Germline values: CDR1 MDHEN, CDR2 SYDVKM. Thymic resections from corrective heart surgery supplied the tissue. The sample donors, healthy Finnish infants, were having corrective surgery for congenital heart defects. Libraries were prepared by immunoSEQ multiplex PCR; TCRdb keeps only in-frame clonotypes and omits some of them. The sample lists some 120,000 clones; around 94% were seen once. The J gene is TRBJ1-4, the V gene TRBV28; D is uncertain. The sequencing input was thymus tissue. This clonotype was obtained from a boy in the first two years of life with a congenital heart defect but otherwise immunologically healthy. The CDR3 DNA sequence: TGTGCCAGCAGTACGCATGAAAAACTGTTTTTT. Amino acids: CASSTHEKLFF.